This record covers a single T cell receptor (beta chain). The V gene's germline CDR1 is SGHDT and CDR2 YYEEEE. V was pared by 4 bases and J by 3 bases, with 13 bases between. The CDR3 has 14 residues. Profiled with immunoSEQ multiplex PCR; TCRdb holds only in-frame clones, not every one. The table lists hundreds of thousands of clones, around 91% of them singletons. This sample was included in a study of blood T cell repertoires in COVID-19. The sequence was obtained from a woman younger than 35 who had recovered from COVID-19. This chain uses TRBV5-6 with TRBJ1-1; no definite D call. Sequenced sample: PBMCs or T cells enriched from blood (not recorded which). The CDR3, as DNA: TGTGCCAGCAGCCCGGGATACCCCGACACTGAAGCTTTCTTT. This encodes CASSPGYPDTEAFF.